This T cell receptor beta chain appears in the sequencing data of a study of monozygotic twins with cystic fibrosis. Measured with immunoSEQ multiplex PCR; TCRdb has only the in-frame clones, and not every one. This table has about 17,000 clones, around 96% appearing once. Germline trimming cut 3 bases from V and 7 bases from J; bases unmatched to any gene: 9. This CDR3 has 14 residues. Germline V gene sequence: CDR1 SGHRS, CDR2 YFSETQ. The rearrangement links TRBV5-1 to TRBJ2-5; 7 nucleotides match TRBD1. The specimen was blood. The source of this sequence is a girl aged 2 to 10 with cystic fibrosis. The CDR3 reads CASSSGQAVGTQYF. The CDR3 bases are TGCGCCAGCAGCTCTGGACAGGCCGTGGGGACCCAGTACTTC.